This T cell receptor (beta chain) was sequenced for a study of technical replicates of blood from a few donors. The V end lost 5 bases, the J end lost 3 bases, and 21 bases lay between the germline ends. The CDR3 extends over 17 amino acids. Germline V CDR1 and CDR2: MGHDK, SYGVNS. Sequenced by immunoSEQ multiplex PCR; TCRdb stores in-frame clones only, minus some. The table has about 88,000 clones, 95% seen once. V is TRBV25-1 and J is TRBJ2-3, with TRBD1 as a possible D gene (5 bases). The TCR comes from a human donor in good health. Input material: T cells isolated from PBMCs. The CDR3: CASSLGAISLGTDTQYF. In DNA form, the CDR3 reads TGTGCCAGCAGTCTAGGGGCTATCTCCTTGGGTACAGATACGCAGTATTTT.